The TCR beta chain described here comes from a study of blood T cell repertoires in COVID-19. About the research overall: Material from acute and convalescent COVID-19 was sourced from the United States, Italy and Spain. PBMCs, B-cell-depleted T cells, or T cells were the source of the cDNA or gDNA that made up the material.

The authors' processing: Cell counts per sample came from amplifying reference gene primers. Sequencing used immunoSEQ multiplex PCR; TCRdb keeps in-frame clones, though not all of them. V and J calls and clone size are given by that table; D and trimming were obtained from the DNA. The sample has fewer than 150,000 clones, about 77% seen once. This CDR3 has 14 residues. Germline V lookup: CDR1 SNHLY, CDR2 FYNNEI. V was clipped by 1 base and J by 6 bases, with 12 bases between them. Specimen: peripheral blood. The gene calls are TRBV2 and TRBJ1-1, with D tentatively TRBD1 (5 bases). The clonotype was recovered from a man aged 80 or over with acute or convalescent COVID-19. The CDR3 is CASSEEAGVSEAFF. DNA of the CDR3: TGTGCCAGCAGTGAAGAGGCGGGGGTTTCTGAAGCTTTCTTT.